This entry is about one T cell receptor (beta chain). What it binds is not known. Time point meaning: week 5, during vaccination. Each dose delivered 300 ug of mutant IDH1 20-mer peptide subcutaneously with imiquimod. TCRdb keeps only in-frame clones here, not all; method: immunoSEQ multiplex PCR. The sample shows approximately 35,000 clones, roughly 56% of them seen only once. V was pared by 8 bases and J by 6 bases, with 6 bases of the junction left unmatched. This CDR3 has 13 amino acids. Germline V gene lookup returns CDR1 MRHNA and CDR2 SNTAGT. The source of the sample is a study of a mutant IDH1 vaccine in newly diagnosed glioma.

The chain joins TRBV6-4 to TRBJ2-2, with 7 bases matching TRBD2. The receptor's source is a young woman with glioma. The sequenced sample was PBMCs, obtained from a glioma patient whose treatment included an IDH1 peptide vaccine. Here the CDR3 DNA reads TGTGCCAGCGGGGGGACTATACCCGGGGAGCTGTTTTTT. This encodes CASGGTIPGELFF.